This TCR beta chain was captured in a study of cytomegalovirus exposure and HLA in healthy donors. The overall study: A later analysis reported the same platform for the 100 to 150 validation repertoires and the 666 first-cohort repertoires. Overall study results and limits: The study designated fewer than 200 TCR beta chains cytomegalovirus-associated.

V was pared by 0 bases and J by 0 bases, with 9 bases between. Germline values: CDR1 SGDLS, CDR2 YYNGEE. CDR3 length: 15 residues. A word on this clone: No antigen is known for it.

Using immunoSEQ multiplex PCR, the repertoire was profiled, and TCRdb retains in-frame clones only, with some absent. The sample contains 100,000 to 150,000 clones, 80% to 90% of which appear only once. The chain links TRBV9 to TRBJ1-1; no firm D call. Sequences were obtained from PBMCs. The sequence derives from a young woman in good health and CMV-seronegative. CDR3 loop: CASSVGGGLNTEAFF. CDR3 sequence (DNA): TGTGCCAGCAGCGTAGGGGGAGGGCTGAACACTGAAGCTTTCTTT.